The source of this T cell receptor beta chain is a study of T cells in tuberculosis. Repertoires were generated with immunoSEQ multiplex PCR, while TCRdb's copy carries only in-frame clones and drops some. The sample contains more than 35,000 clones, approximately 94% of which appear only once. As to time point: new active TB diagnosis, blood taken before or within 7 days of starting treatment. There are 15 residues in the CDR3. The germline gives CDR1 SGHTA, CDR2 FQGNSA. Trimming stripped 4 bases from V and 0 bases from J, with 10 bases between. The specimen comprised PBMCs, sampled at tuberculosis diagnosis. The gene calls are TRBV7-2 and TRBJ2-1, with D possibly being TRBD1 (6 bases). The sequence derives from an adult with tuberculosis. The CDR3 DNA sequence: TGTGCCAGCAGCTCGGACAGACTCTCCTACAATGAGCAGTTCTTC. Translation gives CASSSDRLSYNEQFF. Drawing the rest from reference TRBV7-2 and TRBJ2-1, the complete variable domain is GAGVSQSPSNKVTEKGKDVELRCDPISGHTALYWYRQSLGQGLEFLIYFQGNSAPDKSGLPSDRFSAERTGGSVSTLTIQRTQQEDSAVYLCASSSDRLSYNEQFFGPGTRLTVL.